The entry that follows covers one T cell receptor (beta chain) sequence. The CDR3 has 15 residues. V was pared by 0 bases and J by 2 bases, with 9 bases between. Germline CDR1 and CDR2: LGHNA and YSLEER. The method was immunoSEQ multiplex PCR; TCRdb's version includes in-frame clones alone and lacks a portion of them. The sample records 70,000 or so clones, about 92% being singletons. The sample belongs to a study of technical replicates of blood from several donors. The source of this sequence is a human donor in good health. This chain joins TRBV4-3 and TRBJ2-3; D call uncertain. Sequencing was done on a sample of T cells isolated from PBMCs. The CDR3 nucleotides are TGCGCCAGCAGCCAAGAGCCGGTCGCCACAGATACGCAGTATTTT. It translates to CASSQEPVATDTQYF.